One and the same sample provided the 23 T cell receptor beta chains below, sequenced in a study of post-analysis software for immune sequencing data. Overall study results and limits: Roughly five TRBV segments, including TRBV5-6, TRBV5-1 and TRBV20-1, were more frequent in patients than controls.

Unique molecular identifiers were carried by the TCR beta cDNA libraries. TCRdb recomputed calls from the PCR reads with MiXCR, one row per CDR3 protein. The sample contains roughly 800,000 distinct CDR3 sequences, around 42% of which appear only once. No antigen is known for these receptors. Input material: blood. The receptors here all came from a girl between 10 and 17 years old with multiple sclerosis.

This clonotype was detected ten times or more. The chain recombines TRBV20-1 with TRBJ2-1; possible D gene TRBD2, 6 bases. The CDR3 runs 14 residues. Trimming took 3 bases from V and 0 from J, leaving 9 bases between them. From germline, CDR1 is DFQATT and CDR2 SNEGSKA (reference sequence). The CDR3 DNA reads as TGCAGTGCTAGTGACGGGAGCTCCTACAATGAGCAGTTCTTC. The encoded protein is CSASDGSSYNEQFF.

J is TRBJ2-7 and V is TRBV4-3, with D possibly being TRBD2 (6 bases). Germline-derived CDR1 and CDR2 are LGHNA and YSLEER. The germline V and J ends were trimmed by 0 bases and 9 bases, with 15 bases remaining between them. CDR3 length: 14 amino acids. Here the CDR3 reads CASSQDRRGTGQYF. The CDR3, as DNA: TGCGCCAGCAGCCAAGATCGGCGCGGGACCGGGCAGTACTTC.

This clonotype is a singleton in its sample. This chain links TRBV5-1 with TRBJ2-7, with D unresolved. Judging by the DNA end, TRBJ2-5 fits better; the J call may be wrong. The CDR3 totals 15 residues. Per the germline V gene, CDR1 is SGHRS and CDR2 is YFSETQ. Written as DNA, the CDR3 is TGCGCCAGCAGCTTGGTAGTCTTAGGCCAAGAGACCCAGTACTTC. Protein product: CASSLVVLGQETQYF.

This clonotype was seen once. The chain uses TRBV12-3 or TRBV12-4 and TRBJ2-7; TRBD1 or TRBD2 may be the D gene (5 bases each). The V and J ends lost 5 bases and 6 bases respectively, with 14 bases between them. The CDR3 runs 13 residues. Written as DNA, the CDR3 is TGTGCCAGCAGTATCACCCGGGACGGCGAGCAGTACTTC. Translated, it gives CASSITRDGEQYF.

This clonotype was counted only a few times. This sequence joins TRBV5-1 and TRBJ1-4; D is perhaps TRBD1 (5 bases). Trimming cost V 0 bases and J 7 bases, with 16 bases left between them. Germline CDR1 reads SGHRS; CDR2 reads YFSETQ. CDR3 length equals 16 residues. This chain's CDR3 is CASSLERGSFGEKLFF. The CDR3 nucleotides are TGCGCCAGCAGCTTGGAGCGGGGGAGTTTTGGTGAAAAACTGTTTTTT.

V gene TRBV7-8 combines with J gene TRBJ2-3, with 11 nucleotides matching TRBD2. This CDR3 contains 14 residues. Per the germline V gene, CDR1 is SGHVS and CDR2 is FQNEAQ. The trim removed 5 bases at V and 6 bases at J, leaving 4 bases unmatched. CDR3 sequence: CASSPLAGGDTQYF. The CDR3 region has the DNA TGTGCCAGCAGCCCATTAGCGGGAGGGGATACGCAGTATTTT.

The chain couples TRBV5-1 to TRBJ2-5; 10 bases map to TRBD1. The last part of the DNA fits TRBJ2-7 better; the J call may be wrong. CDR1 and CDR2 from the germline V gene are SGHRS and YFSETQ. The CDR3 sequence is 16 residues long. The CDR3 DNA reads as TGCGCCAGCAGCCCTGCCGGGACAGGGGTCTCCTACGAGCAGTACTTC. Protein product: CASSPAGTGVSYEQYF.

The V gene is TRBV5-1, the J gene TRBJ2-7, with 7 bases lining up with TRBD2. From germline, CDR1 is SGHRS and CDR2 YFSETQ. The trim removed 4 bases at V and 0 bases at J, leaving 7 bases unmatched. This CDR3 comprises 15 residues. CDR3 loop: CASSPDGGGSYEQYF. Here the CDR3 DNA reads TGCGCCAGCAGCCCAGACGGCGGGGGCTCCTACGAGCAGTACTTC. The complete variable domain, with remaining parts taken from reference TRBV5-1 and TRBJ2-7, reads KAGVTQTPRYLIKTRGQQVTLSCSPISGHRSVSWYQQTPGQGLQFLFEYFSETQRNKGNFPGRFSGRQFSNSRSEMNVSTLELGDSALYLCASSPDGGGSYEQYFGPGTRLTVT.

The genes are TRBV4-3 and TRBJ2-1; D gene uncertain. This CDR3 comprises 16 residues. V was pared by 1 base and J by 1 base, with 11 bases between. The germline V gene has CDR1 LGHNA and CDR2 YSLEER. CDR3 amino acids: CASSQAYRNSYNEQFF. CDR3 DNA: TGCGCCAGCAGCCAAGCGTACAGAAATTCCTACAATGAGCAGTTCTTC.

The rearrangement joins TRBV3-1 to TRBJ2-7, with D hard to call. Trimming took off 1 base at V and 4 bases at J, with 8 bases between the two ends. The CDR3 extends over 13 amino acids. From germline, CDR1 is LGHDT and CDR2 YNNKEL (reference sequence). DNA for the CDR3: TGTGCCAGCAGCCAAGCAGGTTTTTACGAGCAGTACTTC. Translation: CASSQAGFYEQYF.

The V and J genes are TRBV29-1 and TRBJ2-1; 7 positions match TRBD2. CDR3 length: 18 amino acids. V dropped 2 bases and J dropped 1; count of bases not matched to a gene: 14. The germline CDR1 and CDR2 sequences are SQVTM and ANQGSEA. This chain's CDR3 is CSVENPFLLARSYNEQFF. The DNA of the CDR3 is TGCAGCGTTGAAAACCCCTTTCTACTAGCGCGGTCCTACAATGAGCAGTTCTTC.

The rearrangement joins TRBV5-4 to TRBJ2-2; D ambiguous. This CDR3 has 13 residues. Germline V gene sequence: CDR1 SGHNT, CDR2 YYREEE (reference sequence). The V end lost 9 bases, the J end lost 3 bases, and 12 bases lay between the germline ends. CDR3 loop: CANRGGDTGELFF. The CDR3, as DNA: TGTGCCAACCGCGGTGGGGACACCGGGGAGCTGTTTTTT.

The chain combines TRBV12-3 or TRBV12-4 with TRBJ1-1, with D perhaps matching TRBD1 (6 bases). CDR3 length equals 12 residues. Trimming took off 6 bases at V and 6 bases at J, with 11 bases between the two ends. The CDR3 loop reads CASSGPGAEAFF. The CDR3 DNA is TGTGCCAGCAGCGGACCAGGGGCTGAAGCTTTCTTT.

The rearrangement uses TRBV9 and TRBJ2-1; a possible D gene is TRBD2 (6 bases). Germline-derived CDR1 and CDR2 are SGDLS and YYNGEE. This CDR3 contains 16 residues. V was cut by 0 bases and J by 7 bases, with 17 bases left in between. In DNA, the CDR3 is TGTGCCAGCAGCGTAGACGATCGGGAGTGGATTAATGAGCAGTTCTTC. Translated: CASSVDDREWINEQFF.

In this sample, this clonotype turned up a few times. This chain uses TRBV7-2 with TRBJ1-2; 7 bases align to TRBD1. The CDR3 runs 15 residues. Germline lookup yields CDR1 SGHTA and CDR2 FQGNSA. J lost 3 bases, V lost 5 bases, and 9 bases had no gene match. The CDR3 protein is CASSPSTGQDYGYTF. The CDR3 DNA follows: TGTGCCAGCAGCCCATCGACAGGGCAAGACTATGGCTACACCTTC.

This clonotype has only a few counts. The chain is built from TRBV7-2 and TRBJ2-7; 8 bases line up with TRBD1. The CDR3 totals 16 residues. The V gene end was trimmed by 2 bases and the J gene end by 0 bases; junction bases not matched to a gene: 6. CDR1 SGHTA and CDR2 FQGNSA come from the germline V gene. The DNA of the CDR3 is TGTGCCAGCAGCTTATTGGTCGGACAGGGCTCCTACGAGCAGTACTTC. Its protein product is CASSLLVGQGSYEQYF. The full variable domain, completed using reference TRBV7-2 and TRBJ2-7, is GAGVSQSPSNKVTEKGKDVELRCDPISGHTALYWYRQSLGQGLEFLIYFQGNSAPDKSGLPSDRFSAERTGGSVSTLTIQRTQQEDSAVYLCASSLLVGQGSYEQYFGPGTRLTVT.

This clonotype was found once. Mismatch with germline at one junction end may stem from a read error. V gene TRBV29-1 combines with J gene TRBJ2-3; 8 bases fit TRBD2. The CDR3 covers 16 residues. CDR1 SQVTM and CDR2 ANQGSEA come from the germline V gene. CDR3 bases: TGCAGCGTTGATCCCCCTACTAGCGGTAGCACAGATACGCGGTATTTT. This codes for CSVDPPTSGSTDTRYF.

This clonotype was recorded a few times. The V call is TRBV12-3 or TRBV12-4, the J call TRBJ1-6, with D uncertain. The V and J ends lost 4 bases and 10 bases respectively, with 8 bases between them. This CDR3 contains 12 residues. CDR3 DNA sequence: TGTGCCAGCAGTTATGGGAGATCACCCCTCCACTTT. Amino acids: CASSYGRSPLHF.

This clonotype was observed a few times. The V call is TRBV7-8, the J call TRBJ1-4; 8 nucleotides line up with TRBD1. The CDR3 runs 17 residues. J was trimmed by 6 bases and V by 5 bases; bases with no gene match: 14. Germline CDR1 reads SGHVS; CDR2 reads FQNEAQ. The CDR3 spells CASSNGQGRSLDEKLFF. The CDR3 region has the DNA TGTGCCAGCAGCAACGGACAGGGTCGATCACTGGATGAAAAACTGTTTTTT. Supplemented by reference TRBV7-8 and TRBJ1-4, the full variable domain reads GAGVSQSPRYKVAKRGQDVALRCDPISGHVSLFWYQQALGQGPEFLTYFQNEAQLDKSGLPSDRFFAERPEGSVSTLKIQRTQQEDSAVYLCASSNGQGRSLDEKLFFGSGTQLSVL.

The chain employs TRBV29-1 and TRBJ2-7; 7 nucleotides agree with TRBD2. The V gene's germline CDR1 is SQVTM and CDR2 ANQGSEA. The CDR3 sequence is 14 residues long. With 7 bases clipped from V and 0 bases from J, the junction kept 9 bases outside the gene matches. DNA of the CDR3: TGCAGCGGCCAGGGAGGGCCGAGCTCCTACGAGCAGTACTTC. Translated, it gives CSGQGGPSSYEQYF.

The rearrangement links TRBV9 to TRBJ2-5, with D perhaps TRBD1 (5 bases). V was trimmed by 4 bases and J by 4 bases, leaving 20 bases between them. This CDR3 contains 16 residues. Germline V CDR1 and CDR2: SGDLS, YYNGEE. CDR3 nucleotides: TGTGCCAGCAGCCTGGAAGGCTCCCTAGGGGCAGAGACCCAGTACTTC. Protein product: CASSLEGSLGAETQYF.

This clonotype was detected only once. The rearrangement links TRBV12-3 or TRBV12-4 to TRBJ2-1, with D tentatively TRBD2 (5 bases). This CDR3 is built from 15 residues. V was trimmed by 0 bases and J by 6 bases, leaving 12 bases between them. The CDR3 nucleotides read TGTGCCAGCAGTTTAGCGGGAGATGGATTCAATGAGCAGTTCTTC. This gives the protein CASSLAGDGFNEQFF.

V and J are TRBV29-1 and TRBJ2-1; D may be TRBD1 (5 bases). The CDR3 spans 16 residues. Per germline, CDR1 SQVTM and CDR2 ANQGSEA. Trimming removed 7 bases from V and 2 bases from J, with 21 bases in between. CDR3 in amino acids: CSGQGSGMSAYNEQFF. The CDR3 nucleotides are TGCAGCGGCCAGGGCTCAGGTATGAGCGCCTACAATGAGCAGTTCTTC.